Listed here is a single T cell receptor beta chain. This specimen belongs to a study of T cells in Graves' hyperthyroidism and ophthalmopathy. Losses at the gene ends were 6 bases for V and 3 bases for J; bases not matched to a gene: 11. Germline V lookup: CDR1 DFQATT, CDR2 SNEGSKA (reference sequence). The CDR3 is 15 amino acids. RNA transcripts gave rise to amplified TCR beta CDR3 regions. When the TCR CDR3 underwent first-round RT-PCR, the HTBI primer set was used. Each CDR3 protein gets one entry after TCRdb re-called the multiplex PCR reads with MiXCR. The sample comprises 300,000 to 350,000 distinct CDR3 sequences, 15% to 20% of which are singletons, and approximately 54% rests with the top ten.

The V and J genes are TRBV20-1 and TRBJ2-3, with 8 bases aligning to TRBD2. This TCR was recovered from a woman aged 45-60 years with Graves' hyperthyroidism. The sequencing input was blood. The CDR3 here is CSAAPMGLGTDTQYF. Here the CDR3 DNA reads TGCAGTGCAGCTCCCATGGGACTAGGGACAGATACGCAGTATTTT.